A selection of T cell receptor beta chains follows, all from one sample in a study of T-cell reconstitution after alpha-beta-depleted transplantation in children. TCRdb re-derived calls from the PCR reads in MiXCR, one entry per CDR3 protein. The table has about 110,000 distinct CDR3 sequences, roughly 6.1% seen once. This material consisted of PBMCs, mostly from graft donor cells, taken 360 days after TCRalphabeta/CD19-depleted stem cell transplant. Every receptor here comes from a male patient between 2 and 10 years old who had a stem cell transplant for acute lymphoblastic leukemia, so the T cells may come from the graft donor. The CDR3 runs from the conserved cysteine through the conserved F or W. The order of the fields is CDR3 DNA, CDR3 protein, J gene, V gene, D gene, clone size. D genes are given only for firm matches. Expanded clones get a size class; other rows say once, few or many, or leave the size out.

cdr3_nt: TGCGCCAGCAGCTCGCTACCCCGGGACAGGGTGAATCAGCCCCAGCATTTT; cdr3_aa: CASSSLPRDRVNQPQHF; j_call: TRBJ1-5; v_call: TRBV5-1; d_call: TRBD1; clone_size: few
cdr3_nt: TGCAGTGCCGAGCGGTCCGACTCCTACGAGCAGTACTTC; cdr3_aa: CSAERSDSYEQYF; j_call: TRBJ2-7; v_call: TRBV20-1; d_call: NA; clone_size: few
cdr3_nt: TGTGCCAGCAGCGCCGGGTTGGGGGACGAGCAGTACTTC; cdr3_aa: CASSAGLGDEQYF; j_call: TRBJ2-7; v_call: TRBV9; d_call: NA; clone_size: few
cdr3_nt: TGTGCCAGCAGCTTTAACAGTGCTGGGCTGGATAGCAATCAGCCCCAGCATTTT; cdr3_aa: CASSFNSAGLDSNQPQHF; j_call: TRBJ1-5; v_call: TRBV7-8; d_call: NA; clone_size: many
cdr3_nt: TGCAGCGTGGGGTCCCACGAGCAGTACTTC; cdr3_aa: CSVGSHEQYF; j_call: TRBJ2-7; v_call: TRBV29-1; d_call: NA; clone_size: many
cdr3_nt: TGTGCCAGCAGGCGCGAGGGACAGCCGCTTCTAGGGGAGCTGTTTTTT; cdr3_aa: CASRREGQPLLGELFF; j_call: TRBJ2-2; v_call: TRBV7-9; d_call: TRBD1; clone_size: few
cdr3_nt: TGTGCCAGCAGCCCTCGACTGGGCTCCTACGAGCAGTACTTC; cdr3_aa: CASSPRLGSYEQYF; j_call: TRBJ2-7; v_call: TRBV2; d_call: NA; clone_size: many
cdr3_nt: TGCGCCAGCAGCCAAGTGCCCCAGGGGCCTGAAGCTTTCTTT; cdr3_aa: CASSQVPQGPEAFF; j_call: TRBJ1-1; v_call: TRBV4-3; d_call: NA; clone_size: many
cdr3_nt: TGTGCCAGCTCCCTTCGAGGGTCTAGCACAGATACGCAGTATTTT; cdr3_aa: CASSLRGSSTDTQYF; j_call: TRBJ2-3; v_call: TRBV7-9; d_call: NA; clone_size: few
cdr3_nt: TGTGCCAGCAGCCAAGATTCGGACAGGGGGCTAGAGACCCAGTACTTC; cdr3_aa: CASSQDSDRGLETQYF; j_call: TRBJ2-5; v_call: TRBV14; d_call: TRBD1; clone_size: many
cdr3_nt: TGTGCCAGCAGAAAGGGTAATCAGCCCCAGCATTTT; cdr3_aa: CASRKGNQPQHF; j_call: TRBJ1-5; v_call: TRBV27; d_call: NA; clone_size: many
cdr3_nt: TGTGCCAGCGCACCTAGGAAGGAAAACAATGAGCAGTTCTTC; cdr3_aa: CASAPRKENNEQFF; j_call: TRBJ2-1; v_call: TRBV2; d_call: NA; clone_size: many
cdr3_nt: TGTGCCAGCAGTTCCCTTCGGGGGACTTACAACGAGCAGTACTTC; cdr3_aa: CASSSLRGTYNEQYF; j_call: TRBJ2-7; v_call: TRBV27; d_call: NA; clone_size: many
cdr3_nt: TGTGCCAGCAGCGGTGCAAGCGGAGTTTACAATGAGCAGTTCTTC; cdr3_aa: CASSGASGVYNEQFF; j_call: TRBJ2-1; v_call: TRBV5-5; d_call: NA; clone_size: many
cdr3_nt: TGTGCCAGCAGCAACAGGGGAATGGACTATGGCTACACCTTC; cdr3_aa: CASSNRGMDYGYTF; j_call: TRBJ1-2; v_call: TRBV12-3/TRBV12-4; d_call: TRBD1; clone_size: many
cdr3_nt: TGCAGTGCTAGATTTCGGGGCTACAATGAGCAGTTCTTC; cdr3_aa: CSARFRGYNEQFF; j_call: TRBJ2-1; v_call: TRBV20-1; d_call: NA; clone_size: many
cdr3_nt: TGTGCCAGCAGTCCAGCCGGGACAGACTTGTTAGCTAACTATGGCTACACCTTC; cdr3_aa: CASSPAGTDLLANYGYTF; j_call: TRBJ1-2; v_call: TRBV27; d_call: TRBD1; clone_size: many
cdr3_nt: TGTGCCAGCAGCGGGGGCCAGACCACCCCCCAAGAGACCCAGTACTTC; cdr3_aa: CASSGGQTTPQETQYF; j_call: TRBJ2-5; v_call: TRBV5-6; d_call: NA; clone_size: NA
cdr3_nt: TGTGCCAGCAGTGAGGAGGGATCCACCGGGGAGCTGTTTTTT; cdr3_aa: CASSEEGSTGELFF; j_call: TRBJ2-2; v_call: TRBV2; d_call: NA; clone_size: many
cdr3_nt: TGTGCCAGCAGTTTATTACCCACAGATACGCAGTATTTT; cdr3_aa: CASSLLPTDTQYF; j_call: TRBJ2-3; v_call: TRBV28; d_call: NA; clone_size: many
cdr3_nt: TGTGCCAGCAGCGTAGCTGGGCGGCTGTTCGACACCGGGGAGCTGTTTTTT; cdr3_aa: CASSVAGRLFDTGELFF; j_call: TRBJ2-2; v_call: TRBV7-9; d_call: NA; clone_size: few
cdr3_nt: TGCAGTGCTAGAGATCAATGGAGGGCACGCACAGATACGCAGTATTTT; cdr3_aa: CSARDQWRARTDTQYF; j_call: TRBJ2-3; v_call: TRBV20-1; d_call: NA; clone_size: NA
cdr3_nt: TGCGCCAGCAGCCACCCGAGGGAGGGGCAGTTCTTC; cdr3_aa: CASSHPREGQFF; j_call: TRBJ2-1; v_call: TRBV4-3; d_call: TRBD2; clone_size: many
cdr3_nt: TGTGCCAGCAGACGCCGGGGCGGTGAGGGTGCCAACGTCCTGACTTTC; cdr3_aa: CASRRRGGEGANVLTF; j_call: TRBJ2-6; v_call: TRBV9; d_call: NA; clone_size: NA
cdr3_nt: TGTGCCACCAGTGATTTGCAGTATTCTATAGCGGGAGCAGACACCGGGGAGCTGTTTTTT; cdr3_aa: CATSDLQYSIAGADTGELFF; j_call: TRBJ2-2; v_call: TRBV24-1; d_call: TRBD2; clone_size: few
cdr3_nt: TGTGCCAGCAGCCCTCGGAGGGCTAGCACTGAAGCTTTCTTT; cdr3_aa: CASSPRRASTEAFF; j_call: TRBJ1-1; v_call: TRBV13; d_call: NA; clone_size: many
cdr3_nt: TGCGCCAGCAGCGCCCATAGGACAGGGGCTAACTATGGCTACACCTTC; cdr3_aa: CASSAHRTGANYGYTF; j_call: TRBJ1-2; v_call: TRBV5-1; d_call: TRBD1; clone_size: NA
cdr3_nt: TGTGCCAGCAGTTTCAGGTTCCGAAGGGCCCCGCCAGATACGCAGTATTTT; cdr3_aa: CASSFRFRRAPPDTQYF; j_call: TRBJ2-3; v_call: TRBV27; d_call: NA; clone_size: few
cdr3_nt: TGTGCCAGCAGTTTTACGATCGAGGGCACAGATACGCAGTATTTT; cdr3_aa: CASSFTIEGTDTQYF; j_call: TRBJ2-3; v_call: TRBV28; d_call: NA; clone_size: many
cdr3_nt: TGTGCCAGCAGTTTCGTCGAGGGGGATGAGCAGTTCTTC; cdr3_aa: CASSFVEGDEQFF; j_call: TRBJ2-1; v_call: TRBV6-2/TRBV6-3; d_call: NA; clone_size: NA
cdr3_nt: TGTGCCAGCAGCCAGACACCCCAAGAGACCCAGTACTTC; cdr3_aa: CASSQTPQETQYF; j_call: TRBJ2-5; v_call: TRBV4-2; d_call: NA; clone_size: NA
cdr3_nt: TGTGCCAGCAGACAGGGTAGCACAGATACGCAGTATTTT; cdr3_aa: CASRQGSTDTQYF; j_call: TRBJ2-3; v_call: TRBV12-3/TRBV12-4; d_call: NA; clone_size: many
cdr3_nt: TGTGCCAGCAGCTTAGTAACCGGGACGAAAGAGACCCAGTACTTC; cdr3_aa: CASSLVTGTKETQYF; j_call: TRBJ2-5; v_call: TRBV11-1; d_call: NA; clone_size: few
cdr3_nt: TGTGCCAGCGGGAAGGTCGCAGGGGAGACCCAGTACTTC; cdr3_aa: CASGKVAGETQYF; j_call: TRBJ2-5; v_call: TRBV2; d_call: NA; clone_size: few
cdr3_nt: TGTGCCAGCAGCCTCCGCGCAGGGAGCACAGATACGCAGTATTTT; cdr3_aa: CASSLRAGSTDTQYF; j_call: TRBJ2-3; v_call: TRBV6-2/TRBV6-3; d_call: NA; clone_size: many
cdr3_nt: TGCGCCAGCAGCCATTGGAGGGGTTCCTACGAGCAGTACTTC; cdr3_aa: CASSHWRGSYEQYF; j_call: TRBJ2-7; v_call: TRBV4-1; d_call: NA; clone_size: NA
cdr3_nt: TGTGCCAGCAGCCAAGATTTGAGGGGGCGGAGGTATGGCTACACCTTC; cdr3_aa: CASSQDLRGRRYGYTF; j_call: TRBJ1-2; v_call: TRBV4-2; d_call: TRBD1; clone_size: few
cdr3_nt: TGTGCCAGCAGCCAAGGGACAGGGAGGGAACCCCTCCACTTT; cdr3_aa: CASSQGTGREPLHF; j_call: TRBJ1-6; v_call: TRBV4-2; d_call: TRBD1; clone_size: few
cdr3_nt: TGCAGTGATTCGGGTCGACAGAGGAGGACAGATACGCAGTATTTT; cdr3_aa: CSDSGRQRRTDTQYF; j_call: TRBJ2-3; v_call: TRBV20-1; d_call: NA; clone_size: NA
cdr3_nt: TGCGCCAGCAGCATCAGGGGGGCGAACACTGAAGCTTTCTTT; cdr3_aa: CASSIRGANTEAFF; j_call: TRBJ1-1; v_call: TRBV5-1; d_call: TRBD1; clone_size: many
cdr3_nt: TGCAGTGCTAGAGATCAGGGGCAGACAGATACGCAGTATTTT; cdr3_aa: CSARDQGQTDTQYF; j_call: TRBJ2-3; v_call: TRBV20-1; d_call: NA; clone_size: many
cdr3_nt: TGTGCCGACCAGGGACATGGCTACACCTTC; cdr3_aa: CADQGHGYTF; j_call: TRBJ1-2; v_call: TRBV2; d_call: NA; clone_size: many
cdr3_nt: TGTGCCAGCAGCCAAGTGGGTGCGTCCGGCTACGAGCAGTACTTC; cdr3_aa: CASSQVGASGYEQYF; j_call: TRBJ2-7; v_call: TRBV4-2; d_call: NA; clone_size: few
cdr3_nt: TGCAGCGTTGAAGGCGACAAATACGAGCAGTACTTC; cdr3_aa: CSVEGDKYEQYF; j_call: TRBJ2-7; v_call: TRBV29-1; d_call: NA; clone_size: many
cdr3_nt: TGTGCCAGCAGCTTTCTAGGCGATGAGCAGTTCTTC; cdr3_aa: CASSFLGDEQFF; j_call: TRBJ2-1; v_call: TRBV5-5; d_call: NA; clone_size: many
cdr3_nt: TGTGCCAGCAGCTTCGGGGCTAGCGGAACCTACAATGAGCAGTTCTTC; cdr3_aa: CASSFGASGTYNEQFF; j_call: TRBJ2-1; v_call: TRBV13; d_call: TRBD2; clone_size: NA
cdr3_nt: TGCGCCAGCGGGTCTTATAGCGGGAGGCCCTCCACGACCCAGTACTTC; cdr3_aa: CASGSYSGRPSTTQYF; j_call: TRBJ2-5; v_call: TRBV5-1; d_call: TRBD2; clone_size: NA
cdr3_nt: TGCGCCAGCAGCTTTACAGGGAGATCGAGTACCGGGGAGACCCAGTACTTC; cdr3_aa: CASSFTGRSSTGETQYF; j_call: TRBJ2-5; v_call: TRBV5-1; d_call: NA; clone_size: many
cdr3_nt: TGTGCCACCAGCAGTCCCCGGGGGGGAAGCTCCTACAATGAGCAGTTCTTC; cdr3_aa: CATSSPRGGSSYNEQFF; j_call: TRBJ2-1; v_call: TRBV15; d_call: TRBD2; clone_size: many
cdr3_nt: TGTGCCAGCAGCCCAGGGAATGAGCAGTTCTTC; cdr3_aa: CASSPGNEQFF; j_call: TRBJ2-1; v_call: TRBV7-6; d_call: NA; clone_size: many
cdr3_nt: TGTGCCAGCAGCGTAGCAGGGGGAAGATGGACAGATACGCAGTATTTT; cdr3_aa: CASSVAGGRWTDTQYF; j_call: TRBJ2-3; v_call: TRBV9; d_call: TRBD1; clone_size: few
cdr3_nt: TGTGCCAGCAGCTTCCCCGCCTGGAATTTTTCTAACTATGGCTACACCTTC; cdr3_aa: CASSFPAWNFSNYGYTF; j_call: TRBJ1-2; v_call: TRBV7-2; d_call: NA; clone_size: many